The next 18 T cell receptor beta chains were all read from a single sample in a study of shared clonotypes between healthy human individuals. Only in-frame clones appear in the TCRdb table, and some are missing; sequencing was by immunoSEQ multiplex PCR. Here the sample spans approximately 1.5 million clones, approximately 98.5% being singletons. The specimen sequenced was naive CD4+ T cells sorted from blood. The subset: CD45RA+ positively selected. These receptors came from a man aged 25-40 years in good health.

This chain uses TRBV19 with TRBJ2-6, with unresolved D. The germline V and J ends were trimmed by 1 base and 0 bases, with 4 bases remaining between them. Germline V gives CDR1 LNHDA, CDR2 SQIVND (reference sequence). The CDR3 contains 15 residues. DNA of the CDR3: TGTGCCAGTAGTATAGCACACTCTGGGGCCAACGTCCTGACTTTC. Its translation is CASSIAHSGANVLTF.

The CDR3 bases are TGTGCCAGCAGCTTATTTCCACGCGCTGAAGCTTTCTTT. This codes for CASSLFPRAEAFF. The V call is TRBV7-2, the J call TRBJ1-1; D remains unclear. The CDR3 extends over 13 amino acids. Germline CDR1 reads SGHTA; CDR2 reads FQGNSA. Trimming took off 2 bases at V and 6 bases at J, with 10 bases between the two ends.

CDR3: CSAIPRDTQYF. CDR3 bases: TGCAGTGCCATCCCACGTGATACGCAGTATTTT. The chain links TRBV20-1 to TRBJ2-3; D ambiguous. The CDR3 has 11 residues. V lost 6 bases to trimming and J lost 6 bases, with 10 bases between them. CDR1 DFQATT and CDR2 SNEGSKA come from the germline V gene (reference sequence).

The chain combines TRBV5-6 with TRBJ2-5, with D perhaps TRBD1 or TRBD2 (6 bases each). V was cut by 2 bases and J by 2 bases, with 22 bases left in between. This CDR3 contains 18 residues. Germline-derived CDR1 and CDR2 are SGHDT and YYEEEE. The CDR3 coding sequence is TGTGCCAGCAGCTTCCTCAGGGGTTTGGGGACTTCACAAGAGACCCAGTACTTC. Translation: CASSFLRGLGTSQETQYF.

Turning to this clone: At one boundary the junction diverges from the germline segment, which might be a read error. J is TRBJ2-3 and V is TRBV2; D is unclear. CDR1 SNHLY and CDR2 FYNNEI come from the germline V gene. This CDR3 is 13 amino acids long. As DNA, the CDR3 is TGTGCCAGCAGAGAAGGACGCACAGATACGCAGTATTTT. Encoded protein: CASREGRTDTQYF.

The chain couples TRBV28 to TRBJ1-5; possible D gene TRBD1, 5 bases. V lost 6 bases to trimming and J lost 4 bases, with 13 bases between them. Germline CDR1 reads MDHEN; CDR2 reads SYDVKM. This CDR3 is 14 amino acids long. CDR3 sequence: CASRKRDGNQPQHF. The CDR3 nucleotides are TGTGCCAGCAGAAAACGGGACGGGAATCAGCCCCAGCATTTT.

The CDR3 region has the DNA TGTGCCAGCAGCTTCGTCCTAGCGGGGGGCACAGATACGCAGTATTTT. It codes for CASSFVLAGGTDTQYF. The V gene is TRBV5-6, the J gene TRBJ2-3; 10 bases are a match to TRBD2. Germline trimming cut 2 bases from V and 1 base from J; bases unmatched to any gene: 4. The germline V gene has CDR1 SGHDT and CDR2 YYEEEE. This CDR3 spans 16 amino acids.

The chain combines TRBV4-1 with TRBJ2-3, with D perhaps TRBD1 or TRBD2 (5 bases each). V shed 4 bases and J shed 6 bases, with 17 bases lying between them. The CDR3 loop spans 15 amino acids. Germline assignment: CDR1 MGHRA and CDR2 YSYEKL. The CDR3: CASSRGPERYDTQYF. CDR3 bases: TGCGCCAGCAGCCGGGGACCCGAAAGATACGATACGCAGTATTTT.

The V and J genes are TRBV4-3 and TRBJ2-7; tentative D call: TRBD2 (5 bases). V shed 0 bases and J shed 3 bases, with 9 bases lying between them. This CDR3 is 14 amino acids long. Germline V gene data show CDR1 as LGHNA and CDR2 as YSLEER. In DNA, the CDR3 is TGCGCCAGCAGCCAAGATCCCCGGGGCTACGAGCAGTACTTC. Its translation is CASSQDPRGYEQYF.

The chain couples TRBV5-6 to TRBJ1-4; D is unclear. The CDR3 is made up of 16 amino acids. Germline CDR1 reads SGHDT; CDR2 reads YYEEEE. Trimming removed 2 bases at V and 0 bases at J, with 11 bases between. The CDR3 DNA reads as TGTGCCAGCAGCTTAATGAGAAGCTCAACTAATGAAAAACTGTTTTTT. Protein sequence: CASSLMRSSTNEKLFF.

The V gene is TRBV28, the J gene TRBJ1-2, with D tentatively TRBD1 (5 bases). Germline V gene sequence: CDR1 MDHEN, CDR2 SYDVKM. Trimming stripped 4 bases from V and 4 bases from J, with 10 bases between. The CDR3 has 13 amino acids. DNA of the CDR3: TGTGCCAGCAGTTATCAGGGATTCTATGGCTACACCTTC. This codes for CASSYQGFYGYTF.

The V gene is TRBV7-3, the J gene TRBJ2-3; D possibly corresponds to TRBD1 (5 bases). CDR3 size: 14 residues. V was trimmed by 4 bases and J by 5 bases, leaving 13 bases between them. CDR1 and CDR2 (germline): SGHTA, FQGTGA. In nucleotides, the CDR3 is TGTGCCAGCAGCTGGGGCGGTCCGGGAGATACGCAGTATTTT. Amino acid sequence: CASSWGGPGDTQYF.

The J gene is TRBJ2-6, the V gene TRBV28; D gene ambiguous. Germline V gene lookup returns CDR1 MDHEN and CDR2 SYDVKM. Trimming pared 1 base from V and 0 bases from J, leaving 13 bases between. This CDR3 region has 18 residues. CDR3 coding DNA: TGTGCCAGCAGTTTATCAGGTTTGCAAAACTCTGGGGCCAACGTCCTGACTTTC. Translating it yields CASSLSGLQNSGANVLTF.

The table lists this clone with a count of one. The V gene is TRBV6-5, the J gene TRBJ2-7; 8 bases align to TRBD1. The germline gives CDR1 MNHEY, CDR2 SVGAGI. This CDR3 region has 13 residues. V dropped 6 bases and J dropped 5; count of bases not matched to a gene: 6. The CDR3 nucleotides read TGTGCCAGCAGCCCCGGGACAGGCAACGAGCAGTACTTC. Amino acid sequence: CASSPGTGNEQYF.

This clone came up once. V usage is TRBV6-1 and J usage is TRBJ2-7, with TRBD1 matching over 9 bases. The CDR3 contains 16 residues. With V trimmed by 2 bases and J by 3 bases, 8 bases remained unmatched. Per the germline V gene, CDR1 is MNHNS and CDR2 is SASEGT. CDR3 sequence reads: CASSESTGTGNYEQYF. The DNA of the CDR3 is TGTGCCAGCAGTGAATCGACCGGGACAGGGAACTACGAGCAGTACTTC.

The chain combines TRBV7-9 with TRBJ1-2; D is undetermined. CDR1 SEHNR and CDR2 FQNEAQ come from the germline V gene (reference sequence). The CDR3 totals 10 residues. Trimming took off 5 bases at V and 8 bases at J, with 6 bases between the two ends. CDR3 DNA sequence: TGTGCCAGCAGCCCGGGGGGCTACACCTTC. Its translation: CASSPGGYTF.

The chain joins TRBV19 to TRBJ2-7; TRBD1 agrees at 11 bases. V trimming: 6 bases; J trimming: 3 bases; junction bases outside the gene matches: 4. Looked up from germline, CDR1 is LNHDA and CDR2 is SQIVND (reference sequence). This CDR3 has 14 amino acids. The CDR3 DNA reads TGTGCCAGTAGAAGAGGGACAGGGGGCTACGAGCAGTACTTC. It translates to CASRRGTGGYEQYF.

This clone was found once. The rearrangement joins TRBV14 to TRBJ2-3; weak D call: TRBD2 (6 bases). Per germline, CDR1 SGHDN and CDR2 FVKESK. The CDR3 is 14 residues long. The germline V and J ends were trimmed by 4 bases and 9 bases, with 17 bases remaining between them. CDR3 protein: CASSRPVLGRTQYF. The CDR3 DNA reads TGTGCCAGCAGCCGCCCTGTATTGGGGAGGACGCAGTATTTT.